The T cell receptor beta chain under discussion was sequenced for a study of T-cell reconstitution after alpha-beta-depleted transplantation in children (dated by TCRdb to about 2016). With respect to the entire study: The study quantitatively tracked T-cell immune reconstitution after TCRalphabeta/CD19-depleted allogeneic hematopoietic cell transplantation in children using TCR repertoire profiling.

There are 16 amino acids in the CDR3, from cysteine to phenylalanine inclusive. Of all the DNA, just the CDR3 is kept, 48 bases in frame from base 1. As encoded in the germline V gene, CDR1 is SGHVS while CDR2 is FQNEAQ. The germline ends are 10 bases apart after V is trimmed by 1 base and J by 0 bases. This clonotype was counted a few times. Its antigen is unknown. Base qualities are not recorded, but no much larger clone differs from it by a single base. Libraries were made using PCR. This sample was sequenced with an Illumina HiSeq 2500. TCR library preparation used molecular barcoding, with unique molecular identifiers applied to normalize quantification of the TCRbeta repertoire. TCRdb itself trimmed the public reads at Q25 with fastp, ran MiXCR and retained productive beta chains. All rows with the same CDR3 protein become a single entry with the most common DNA and genes. This sample has approximately 340,000 distinct CDR3 sequences in its table, and around 10% of those were observed once. The ten largest clonotypes hold roughly 2.5% of the sample.

This receptor chain uses TRBV7-8 and TRBJ1-3, with the identity of the D gene unclear. The sequences come from PBMCs from the stem cell graft donor, collected from the stem cell graft. The receptor comes from a human donor who donated a stem cell graft to a child with acute lymphoblastic leukemia. The CDR3 region has the sequence CASSLGGRSSGNTIYF. At the DNA level, the sequence is TGTGCCAGCAGCTTAGGCGGACGGAGCTCTGGAAACACCATATATTTT. The full variable domain, with segments outside the CDR3 supplied by the reference TRBV7-8 and TRBJ1-3 proteins, appears as GAGVSQSPRYKVAKRGQDVALRCDPISGHVSLFWYQQALGQGPEFLTYFQNEAQLDKSGLPSDRFFAERPEGSVSTLKIQRTQQEDSAVYLCASSLGGRSSGNTIYFGEGSWLTVV.